These 17 T cell receptor beta chains were sequenced from one sample in a study of graft-versus-host responses after intestinal transplantation. Measured with immunoSEQ multiplex PCR; TCRdb has only the in-frame clones, and not every one. Found here are tens of thousands of clones, roughly 95% of them singletons; the top ten hold 0.2% to 0.25%. The antigens these receptors bind are not known. The sequencing used unstimulated CD4+ T cells sorted from spleen or lymph node cells, collected before transplant. These receptors were collected from a human donor who was the organ donor for an intestinal transplant.

This clone was detected only once. The chain is built from TRBV12-5 and TRBJ2-2; D not resolved. The CDR3 loop spans 19 amino acids. Germline V gene data show CDR1 as LGHNT and CDR2 as FRNRAP. Trimming stripped 1 base from V and 0 bases from J, with 18 bases between. CDR3 protein: CASGLEAGRPDANTGELFF. The CDR3, as DNA: TGTGCTAGTGGTTTGGAGGCAGGACGCCCCGACGCGAACACCGGGGAGCTGTTTTTT.

This rearrangement joins TRBV6-5 to TRBJ2-1; D uncertain. Germline CDR1 is MNHEY and CDR2 is SVGAGI. This CDR3 comprises 13 residues. V lost 3 bases to trimming and J lost 9 bases, with 12 bases between them. CDR3 amino acids: CASSYGKPGEQFF. The CDR3 bases are TGTGCCAGCAGTTATGGCAAGCCTGGTGAGCAGTTCTTC.

The V gene is TRBV6-1, the J gene TRBJ2-7, with D possibly TRBD2 on 6 matching bases. Germline CDR1 MNHNS, CDR2 SASEGT. Trimming shortened V by 8 bases and J by 5 bases, and 19 bases separated the two germline ends. The CDR3 has 14 residues. The CDR3 spells CASSLRDSRDEQYF. The CDR3 coding sequence is TGTGCCAGCTCACTTCGGGACTCCCGGGACGAGCAGTACTTC.

The V call is TRBV5-5, the J call TRBJ2-1; D is perhaps TRBD1 (5 bases). Trimming took 2 bases from V and 0 from J, leaving 9 bases between them. CDR1 and CDR2 (germline): SGHKS, YYEKEE (reference sequence). The CDR3 runs to 15 residues. CDR3 loop: CASSLQVSSYNEQFF. The CDR3 bases are TGTGCCAGCAGCTTACAGGTGAGCTCCTACAATGAGCAGTTCTTC.

V is TRBV29-1 and J is TRBJ2-2; 10 nucleotides match TRBD1. This CDR3 comprises 14 residues. The germline V gene encodes CDR1 SQVTM and CDR2 ANQGSEA. V lost 6 bases and J lost 3; bases outside the gene matches: 4. In DNA, the CDR3 is TGCAGCGTCGACAGGGGGCTGGACACCGGGGAGCTGTTTTTT. Amino acid sequence: CSVDRGLDTGELFF.

The rearrangement joins TRBV6-5 to TRBJ2-3; 7 nucleotides agree with TRBD2. The CDR3 has 14 residues. Germline CDR1 is MNHEY and CDR2 is SVGAGI. J gave up 3 bases and V 6 bases, and 6 bases lay outside the gene matches. This CDR3 is CASRGGGVTDTQYF. The CDR3 DNA sequence: TGTGCCAGCAGGGGCGGGGGAGTAACAGATACGCAGTATTTT.

This chain links TRBV27 with TRBJ1-5; D possibly corresponds to TRBD1 (6 bases). The CDR3 covers 17 residues. Trimming shortened V by 2 bases and J by 4 bases, and 18 bases separated the two germline ends. Per germline, CDR1 MNHEY and CDR2 SMNVEV (reference sequence). In DNA, the CDR3 is TGTGCCAGCAGTTTAGTGGCAGGGGACGTAGCAAATCAGCCCCAGCATTTT. Amino acids: CASSLVAGDVANQPQHF.

This chain connects TRBV9 to TRBJ2-5; TRBD2 matches at 10 bases. Germline assignment: CDR1 SGDLS and CDR2 YYNGEE. Unmatched junction bases numbered 5, after V lost 0 bases and J lost 3 bases. The CDR3 length is 16 residues. The CDR3 region is CASSVALTSGEETQYF. The CDR3 DNA follows: TGTGCCAGCAGCGTAGCTCTAACTAGCGGGGAAGAGACCCAGTACTTC.

The chain joins TRBV9 to TRBJ1-2, with TRBD1 matching 12 bases. Germline values: CDR1 SGDLS, CDR2 YYNGEE. Losses at the gene ends were 5 bases for V and 6 bases for J; bases not matched to a gene: 5. The CDR3 sequence is 14 residues long. CDR3 region: CASRGGDRGHGYTF. DNA for the CDR3: TGTGCCAGCAGGGGGGGGGACAGGGGGCATGGCTACACCTTC.

CDR3 in amino acids: CASSPRGWSTDTQYF. The CDR3 nucleotides are TGTGCCAGCAGTCCCAGGGGCTGGAGCACAGATACGCAGTATTTT. The genes are TRBV6-5 and TRBJ2-3, with a tentative D call TRBD1 (6 bases). Trimming took off 5 bases at V and 0 bases at J, with 12 bases between the two ends. Per germline, CDR1 MNHEY and CDR2 SVGAGI. CDR3 size: 15 residues.

V usage is TRBV11-2 and J usage is TRBJ2-1, with D uncertain. The CDR3 extends over 12 amino acids. From germline, CDR1 is SGHAT and CDR2 FQNNGV. Deletions cut 5 bases from V and 8 bases from J, with 10 bases between. CDR3 sequence (DNA): TGTGCCAGCAGCCCTAGAATGGATGAGCAGTTCTTC. It encodes CASSPRMDEQFF.

This clone was seen only once. The chain couples TRBV20-1 to TRBJ2-7, with D tentatively TRBD2 (6 bases). Trimming cost V 5 bases and J 6 bases, with 11 bases left between them. From germline, CDR1 is DFQATT and CDR2 SNEGSKA (reference sequence). The CDR3 is 11 residues long. CDR3 region: CSAWRRGEQYF. The CDR3 DNA sequence: TGCAGTGCTTGGAGGCGGGGCGAGCAGTACTTC.

The chain combines TRBV7-8 with TRBJ1-6, with D unresolved. Germline V gives CDR1 SGHVS, CDR2 FQNEAQ. Trimming pared 3 bases from V and 7 bases from J, leaving 7 bases between. The CDR3 consists of 13 residues. The CDR3 is CASSLGRNSPLHF. The CDR3 coding sequence is TGTGCCAGCAGCTTGGGAAGGAATTCACCCCTCCACTTT.

The gene calls are TRBV9 and TRBJ2-4, with 15 bases matching TRBD2. Germline V gene lookup returns CDR1 SGDLS and CDR2 YYNGEE. The CDR3 length is 16 residues. V lost 3 bases and J lost 5; bases outside the gene matches: 3. The CDR3 region is CASSAGLAGGENIQYF. CDR3 nucleotide sequence: TGTGCCAGCAGCGCGGGACTAGCGGGGGGTGAAAACATTCAGTACTTC.

The J gene is TRBJ1-2, the V gene TRBV7-6, with 7 positions matching TRBD1. The CDR3 totals 15 residues. V was clipped by 0 bases and J by 2 bases; unmatched bases: 3. Germline V lookup: CDR1 SGHVS, CDR2 FNYEAQ. This CDR3 reads CASSLARDSNYGYTF. CDR3 coding DNA: TGTGCCAGCAGCTTAGCCCGGGACAGCAACTATGGCTACACCTTC. The complete variable domain, with remaining parts taken from reference TRBV7-6 and TRBJ1-2, reads GAGVSQSPRYKVTKRGQDVALRCDPISGHVSLYWYRQALGQGPEFLTYFNYEAQQDKSGLPNDRFSAERPEGSISTLTIQRTEQRDSAMYRCASSLARDSNYGYTFGSGTRLTVV.

This clone was detected only once. The chain joins TRBV5-1 to TRBJ1-1, with a tentative D call TRBD1 (5 bases). Trimming pared 5 bases from V and 6 bases from J, leaving 14 bases between. The CDR3 is made up of 13 amino acids. Germline-derived CDR1 and CDR2 are SGHRS and YFSETQ. CDR3 nucleotides: TGCGCCAGCAGTCATAATCAGGGTGCTGAAGCTTTCTTT. Translated, it gives CASSHNQGAEAFF.

This clone was seen only once. V is TRBV5-6 and J is TRBJ2-3, with 8 bases that match TRBD1. Trimming cost V 3 bases and J 6 bases; bases outside gene matches: 3. This CDR3 has 13 amino acids. The germline V gene encodes CDR1 SGHDT and CDR2 YYEEEE. CDR3 nucleotide sequence: TGTGCCAGCAGCTGGACAGGGAGGGATACGCAGTATTTT. As protein: CASSWTGRDTQYF.